The table lists the clone carrying this T cell receptor (beta chain) with a few counts. The antigen remains unidentified. The data were obtained in a study of T cells in Graves' hyperthyroidism and ophthalmopathy. Study results and caveats: Ophthalmopathy could be told apart from stable hyperthyroidism with a 13 V-J model. Progression to ophthalmopathy was predicted a median of roughly 6.6 months early.

V was shortened by 3 bases and J by 8 bases, with 20 bases between the two germline ends. The CDR3 is 16 amino acids. In germline, CDR1 is SGDLS, CDR2 YYNGEE. No ophthalmopathy progression within 18 months constituted stable Graves' hyperthyroidism. The hyperthyroidism was newly diagnosed and had lasted under 2 months; the patients were aged 18 to 65. RNA transcripts were the template for amplifying TCR beta CDR3 regions. The HTBI set primed first-round TCR CDR3 RT-PCR. TCRdb processed the multiplex PCR reads anew with MiXCR; each CDR3 protein has one entry. Of around 440,000 distinct CDR3 sequences in the sample, about 15% were seen once.

Sequenced input: blood. The chain employs TRBV9 and TRBJ1-4, with D perhaps matching TRBD1 (6 bases). The clonotype was recovered from a woman between 18 and 29 years old with Graves' hyperthyroidism. The chain's CDR3 is CASSEGGNSAGEKLFF. In DNA, the CDR3 is TGTGCCAGCAGCGAGGGGGGTAACAGTGCTGGGGAAAAACTGTTTTTT.